This T cell receptor beta chain was identified in a study of cytomegalovirus exposure and HLA in healthy donors. Overall study results and limits: Prior analysis indicated that the majority of TCR beta V segments exhibited productivity approximately 87% or approximately 30% of the time. Among TCR beta chains, those listed as cytomegalovirus-associated numbered fewer than 200.

Concerning this clone: Its antigen remains unidentified.

In the PCR, 60 Vbeta and 13 Jbeta primers were used. Sequencing used immunoSEQ multiplex PCR; TCRdb keeps in-frame clones, though not all of them. The sample carries about 94,000 clones, around 80% recorded once. The material sequenced was PBMCs. The sequence was obtained from a woman aged 55-70 years in good health and CMV-seronegative.

CDR3: CASSEELLVRTGELFF. The CDR3 region has the DNA TGTGCCAGCAGTGAAGAACTTTTGGTACGCACCGGGGAGCTGTTTTTT. The chain links TRBV6-1 to TRBJ2-2; D unresolved. The germline CDR1 and CDR2 sequences are MNHNS and SASEGT. This CDR3 is built from 16 residues. The V end lost 1 base, the J end lost 4 bases, and 13 bases lay between the germline ends.